Described below is a single T cell receptor beta chain sequence and its context. Antigen: not known. One end of the junction does not line up with germline, which may come from a read error. Each donor gave 9 to 10 milliliters of peripheral blood. Germline-derived CDR1 and CDR2 are LNHNV and YYDKDF (reference sequence). This CDR3 spans 15 amino acids. This sample is drawn from a study of blood T cells in healthy people across ages. Findings and limits, study-wide: One million T cells yielded diversity estimates that were considered underestimates. CMV infection status of these donors was not known.

A sample-barcoded 5' primer and a J-beta primer mix were used in a second PCR of roughly 6 to 11 cycles. TCRdb re-called the 5' RACE reads with MiXCR, one entry per CDR3 protein. The repertoire has 700,000 or so distinct CDR3 sequences, 22% of them found once; the top ten carry around a fifth. The chain links TRBV15 to TRBJ1-6; D is perhaps TRBD1 (6 bases). What was sequenced was blood. The TCR comes from a man between 65 and 85 years old in good health. As DNA, the CDR3 is TGTGCCACCAGCAGAGTAAACAGGGCTAATTCATCCCTCCACTTT. Residues: CATSRVNRANSSLHF.